Following are 10 T cell receptor beta chains from one sample sequenced in a study of identical twins. MiXCR, run by TCRdb on the 5' RACE reads, gives a single entry per CDR3 protein. Counted here are 500,000 or so distinct CDR3 sequences, approximately 15% occurring once; the ten biggest clones make up around 0.57%. Separately, the same data were catalogued under a study of yellow fever vaccine responses in identical twins.

Sequencing was done on a sample of CD4+ T cells sorted from blood. All receptors derive from a woman aged 18-29 years in good health.

The rearrangement links TRBV7-2 to TRBJ2-5; a weak D match, TRBD2 (5 bases). The CDR3 is 13 amino acids. CDR1 and CDR2 (germline): SGHTA, FQGNSA. Trimming shortened V by 5 bases and J by 0 bases, and 7 bases separated the two germline ends. This chain's CDR3 is CASSPDYQETQYF. CDR3 bases: TGTGCCAGCAGCCCGGACTACCAAGAGACCCAGTACTTC.

The sample holds a few counts of this clonotype. This chain uses TRBV5-1 with TRBJ1-2; maybe TRBD1 (6 bases). From germline, CDR1 is SGHRS and CDR2 YFSETQ. The CDR3 covers 15 residues. The V end lost 1 base, the J end lost 2 bases, and 12 bases lay between the germline ends. CDR3 in amino acids: CASSLNREVNYGYTF. As DNA, the CDR3 is TGCGCCAGCAGCTTGAACAGGGAGGTCAACTATGGCTACACCTTC. The variable domain in full, completed from reference TRBV5-1 and TRBJ1-2, reads KAGVTQTPRYLIKTRGQQVTLSCSPISGHRSVSWYQQTPGQGLQFLFEYFSETQRNKGNFPGRFSGRQFSNSRSEMNVSTLELGDSALYLCASSLNREVNYGYTFGSGTRLTVV.

The chain carries TRBV7-6 and TRBJ2-1; no firm D call. CDR3 length equals 14 residues. Germline values: CDR1 SGHVS, CDR2 FNYEAQ. Trimming stripped 4 bases from V and 0 bases from J, with 7 bases between. CDR3 loop: CASSSTVSYNEQFF. CDR3 nucleotides: TGTGCCAGCAGCTCCACGGTCTCCTACAATGAGCAGTTCTTC.

This chain connects TRBV6-5 to TRBJ1-3; tentative D call: TRBD1 (5 bases). Trimming cost V 2 bases and J 0 bases, with 11 bases left between them. The germline V gene has CDR1 MNHEY and CDR2 SVGAGI. The CDR3 has 16 residues. CDR3 nucleotide sequence: TGTGCCAGCAGTTACGATCCGACAGTCTCTGGAAACACCATATATTTT. This encodes CASSYDPTVSGNTIYF.

This clonotype was observed a handful of times. The V and J genes are TRBV10-3 and TRBJ2-7; 11 positions match TRBD2. J was trimmed by 5 bases and V by 6 bases; bases with no gene match: 6. CDR1 is ENHRY and CDR2 is SYGVKD in the germline V gene. The CDR3 totals 14 residues. CDR3 in amino acids: CAIRIAGGRNEQYF. CDR3 DNA sequence: TGTGCCATCAGGATAGCGGGGGGGAGGAACGAGCAGTACTTC.

This clonotype has a handful of counts. The chain links TRBV20-1 to TRBJ2-5; 9 bases match TRBD1. This CDR3 is 16 amino acids long. Germline loops: CDR1 DFQATT, CDR2 SNEGSKA (reference sequence). The trim removed 1 base at V and 5 bases at J, leaving 11 bases unmatched. CDR3 residues: CSARGGGQGFRETQYF. DNA for the CDR3: TGCAGTGCTAGAGGGGGGGGACAGGGTTTTAGGGAGACCCAGTACTTC.

This clonotype was seen only a few times. The chain combines TRBV4-2 with TRBJ2-1; the D call may be TRBD1 or TRBD2 (5 bases each). Trimming pared 3 bases from V and 12 bases from J, leaving 15 bases between. Germline V lookup: CDR1 LGHNA, CDR2 YNFKEQ. The CDR3 spans 13 residues. CDR3 sequence reads: CASSHPREPRQFF. The DNA of the CDR3 is TGTGCCAGCAGCCACCCCAGGGAGCCGAGGCAGTTCTTC.

The V and J genes are TRBV7-2 and TRBJ2-1; no reliable D call. V lost 2 bases and J 5 bases, leaving 7 bases between the germline ends. CDR3 length equals 13 residues. CDR1 is SGHTA, CDR2 FQGNSA, per germline. The CDR3 sequence is CASSLILDNEQFF. DNA of the CDR3: TGTGCCAGCAGCTTAATTCTCGACAATGAGCAGTTCTTC.

The chain carries TRBV7-2 and TRBJ2-7; TRBD2 might be the D (7 bases). Germline V gives CDR1 SGHTA, CDR2 FQGNSA. Trimming took 1 base from V and 3 from J, leaving 13 bases between them. This CDR3 contains 15 residues. This chain's CDR3 is CASSLDRGGNYEQYF. Written as DNA, the CDR3 is TGTGCCAGCAGCTTAGATAGGGGGGGGAACTACGAGCAGTACTTC.

V and J are TRBV18 and TRBJ2-1; D not resolved. There are 13 residues in the CDR3. CDR1 and CDR2 (germline): KGHSH, LQKENI. V lost 5 bases and J 7 bases, leaving 12 bases between the germline ends. The CDR3 here is CASSARPDNEQFF. CDR3 bases: TGTGCCAGCTCAGCCAGACCGGATAATGAGCAGTTCTTC.